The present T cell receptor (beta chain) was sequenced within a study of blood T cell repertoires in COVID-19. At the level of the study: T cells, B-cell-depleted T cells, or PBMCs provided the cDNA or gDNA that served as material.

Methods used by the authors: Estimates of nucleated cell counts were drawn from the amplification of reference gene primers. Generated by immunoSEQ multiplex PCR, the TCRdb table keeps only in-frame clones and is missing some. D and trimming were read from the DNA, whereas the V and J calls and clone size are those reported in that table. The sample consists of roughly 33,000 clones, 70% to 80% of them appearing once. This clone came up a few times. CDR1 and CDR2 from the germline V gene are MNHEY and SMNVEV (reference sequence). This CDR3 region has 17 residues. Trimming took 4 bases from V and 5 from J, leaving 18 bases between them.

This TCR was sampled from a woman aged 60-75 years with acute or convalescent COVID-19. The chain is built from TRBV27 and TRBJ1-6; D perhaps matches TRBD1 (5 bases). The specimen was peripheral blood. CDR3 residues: CASSYIPPQGNNSPLHF. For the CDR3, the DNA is TGTGCCAGCAGTTATATCCCCCCCCAGGGCAATAATTCACCCCTCCACTTT.